This T cell receptor beta chain was observed in a study of tumor and adjacent non-tumor tissue in lung cancer. On the study more broadly: About 4.17 million productive TCRbeta reads were obtained per sample on average.

No cell sorting was done before RNA was extracted from the tissue. Germline V gene lookup returns CDR1 SQVTM and CDR2 ANQGSEA. There are 15 residues in the CDR3. V dropped 0 bases and J dropped 6; count of bases not matched to a gene: 9. Three rounds of nested PCR, following a modified ARM-PCR protocol, produced the TCRbeta library. TCRdb re-called the multiplex PCR reads with MiXCR, one entry per CDR3 protein. The table lists some 100,000 distinct CDR3 sequences, roughly 80% of them singletons, with 30% to 45% in the top ten. Sequenced input: lung tumor tissue. The rearrangement links TRBV29-1 to TRBJ2-3; 7 bases align to TRBD1. This receptor was identified in a woman aged 55 to 70 with non-small cell lung cancer. The CDR3 spells CSVEERDSGSDTQYF. The CDR3, as DNA: TGCAGCGTTGAAGAACGGGACAGCGGCTCGGATACGCAGTATTTT.